The 32 T cell receptor beta chains presented below share a single source sample, sequenced in a study of OX40 agonist ivuxolimab in advanced cancers. Assay used: immunoSEQ multiplex PCR; TCRdb lists only in-frame clones, some missing. The table includes about 80,000 clones, about four fifths detected once. The material sequenced was CD4+ or CD8+ T cells sorted from blood, taken in a trial of the OX40 agonist ivuxolimab. The receptors stem from an adult with an advanced solid tumor such as melanoma, head and neck, liver or kidney cancer.

CDR3 DNA sequence: TGTGCCTGGAGTAAGATCTCTGGAAACACCATATATTTT. Translation: CAWSKISGNTIYF. The gene calls are TRBV30 and TRBJ1-3; D unresolved. This CDR3 comprises 13 residues. V was pared by 2 bases and J by 0 bases, with 5 bases between. Germline V lookup: CDR1 GTSNPN, CDR2 SVGIG (reference sequence).

The J gene is TRBJ1-1, the V gene TRBV14; D not certain. Trimming pared 0 bases from V and 1 base from J, leaving 3 bases between. Germline-derived CDR1 and CDR2 are SGHDN and FVKESK. The CDR3 is 13 residues long. CDR3 in amino acids: CASSQDPNTEAFF. The CDR3 DNA reads as TGTGCCAGCAGCCAAGACCCGAACACTGAAGCTTTCTTT. Based on the CDR3 plus reference TRBV14 and TRBJ1-1, the full variable domain is EAGVTQFPSHSVIEKGQTVTLRCDPISGHDNLYWYRRVMGKEIKFLLHFVKESKQDESGMPNNRFLAERTGGTYSTLKVQPAELEDSGVYFCASSQDPNTEAFFGQGTRLTVV.

This chain links TRBV20-1 with TRBJ2-5, with TRBD1 as a possible D gene (5 bases). The germline gives CDR1 DFQATT, CDR2 SNEGSKA (reference sequence). The CDR3 runs to 11 residues. The V end lost 5 bases, the J end lost 5 bases, and 9 bases lay between the germline ends. This CDR3 reads CSAGNRETQYF. Written as DNA, the CDR3 is TGCAGTGCTGGAAACAGGGAGACCCAGTACTTC.

J is TRBJ1-4 and V is TRBV14; the D is unclear. There are 20 residues in the CDR3. The V end lost 1 base, the J end lost 5 bases, and 26 bases lay between the germline ends. CDR1 SGHDN and CDR2 FVKESK come from the germline V gene. CDR3 in amino acids: CASSQAARGIREETNEKLFF. CDR3 bases: TGTGCCAGCAGCCAAGCCGCCCGAGGGATCCGTGAAGAAACGAATGAAAAACTGTTTTTT.

The chain couples TRBV10-2 to TRBJ2-3, with D hard to call. V dropped 6 bases and J dropped 0 bases, with 7 bases sitting between them. CDR1 is WSHSY and CDR2 is SAAADI in the germline V gene. The CDR3 runs to 13 residues. CDR3 in amino acids: CASRETSTDTQYF. The DNA for the CDR3 is TGCGCCAGCAGGGAGACGAGCACAGATACGCAGTATTTT.

This clone has only a few counts. CDR3 bases: TGCGCCAGCAGCCAACCTGACAGGGCAACTAATGAAAAACTGTTTTTT. Its translation is CASSQPDRATNEKLFF. The rearrangement joins TRBV4-1 to TRBJ1-4; TRBD1 matches 7 bases. The ends lost 2 bases at V and 0 bases at J; junction bases unmatched: 3. CDR3 length: 16 residues. Germline V CDR1 and CDR2: MGHRA, YSYEKL.

This chain connects TRBV6-5 to TRBJ2-1; no clear D. This CDR3 is built from 15 residues. Germline loops: CDR1 MNHEY, CDR2 SVGAGI. Trimming took off 6 bases at V and 3 bases at J, with 15 bases between the two ends. CDR3 protein: CASRTPGARYNEQFF. The CDR3, as DNA: TGTGCCAGCAGGACTCCCGGAGCACGCTACAATGAGCAGTTCTTC.

The chain links TRBV29-1 to TRBJ1-2; weak D call: TRBD1 (6 bases). CDR1 is SQVTM and CDR2 is ANQGSEA in the germline V gene. The CDR3 length is 12 residues. V was pared by 7 bases and J by 6 bases, with 15 bases between. The CDR3 spells CSAQQGGDGYTF. CDR3 sequence (DNA): TGCAGCGCCCAACAGGGTGGCGATGGCTACACCTTC.

The chain joins TRBV7-9 to TRBJ2-1; D gene ambiguous. V was trimmed by 4 bases and J by 4 bases, leaving 8 bases between them. Looked up from germline, CDR1 is SEHNR and CDR2 is FQNEAQ (reference sequence). The CDR3 has 13 residues. The CDR3 here is CASSSTQYNEQFF. CDR3 DNA: TGTGCCAGCAGCTCGACACAGTACAATGAGCAGTTCTTC.

This sequence joins TRBV10-1 and TRBJ2-1; TRBD2 aligns across 8 bases. Germline values: CDR1 WNHNN, CDR2 SYGVQD (reference sequence). J gave up 7 bases and V 3 bases, and 8 bases lay outside the gene matches. This CDR3 has 15 amino acids. The CDR3 is CASSDSGSGENEQFF. CDR3 DNA: TGCGCCAGCAGTGACAGCGGGAGCGGGGAGAATGAGCAGTTCTTC.

Here the CDR3 reads CSVSQQEGVAFF. CDR3 nucleotides: TGCAGCGTTTCCCAGCAGGAGGGGGTAGCTTTCTTT. The rearrangement joins TRBV29-1 to TRBJ1-1; D possibly corresponds to TRBD1 (6 bases). There are 12 residues in the CDR3. V dropped 5 bases and J dropped 10 bases, with 17 bases sitting between them. Germline V lookup: CDR1 SQVTM, CDR2 ANQGSEA.

The chain employs TRBV6-1 and TRBJ2-5; the match to TRBD1 covers 7 bases. Germline-derived CDR1 and CDR2 are MNHNS and SASEGT. This CDR3 is built from 15 residues. J gave up 3 bases and V 7 bases, and 11 bases lay outside the gene matches. The CDR3 DNA reads as TGTGCCAGCACCGTGGGACAGCTGCCTAAAGAGACCCAGTACTTC. Protein sequence: CASTVGQLPKETQYF.

The genes are TRBV21-1 and TRBJ2-5; the table's D call TRBD1 went unverified against the DNA. TRBV21-1 is a pseudogene. The CDR3 length is 15 residues. The DNA of the CDR3 is TGTGCCAGCAGCGGGGCGGCAGGGGGCGGTCAGACCCAGTACTTC. It codes for CASSGAAGGGQTQYF.

This rearrangement joins TRBV6-5 to TRBJ1-2; TRBD1 agrees at 8 bases. This CDR3 spans 15 amino acids. V dropped 7 bases and J dropped 2; count of bases not matched to a gene: 9. Germline values: CDR1 MNHEY, CDR2 SVGAGI. For the CDR3, the DNA is TGTGCCAGCAAGACATCCGGGACAGGCAACTATGGCTACACCTTC. Protein product: CASKTSGTGNYGYTF.

V is TRBV19 and J is TRBJ2-6; D unclear. The V gene lost 1 base and the J gene lost 1 base, with 8 bases spanning the gap. The V gene's germline CDR1 is LNHDA and CDR2 SQIVND (reference sequence). The CDR3 is 16 amino acids. CDR3 DNA sequence: TGTGCCAGTAGTATAGTAAAGGCTTCTGGGGCCAACGTCCTGACTTTC. It specifies CASSIVKASGANVLTF.

This clone came up once. The chain recombines TRBV4-2 with TRBJ1-4, with 9 bases lining up with TRBD1. This CDR3 spans 15 amino acids. With V trimmed by 5 bases and J by 3 bases, 4 bases remained unmatched. Germline values: CDR1 LGHNA, CDR2 YNFKEQ. In DNA form, the CDR3 reads TGTGCCAGCAGCTTGGGACAGGGCGCTAATGAAAAACTGTTTTTT. It yields the protein CASSLGQGANEKLFF.

This clone was recorded once. This sequence joins TRBV7-2 and TRBJ2-5; TRBD2 matches 8 bases. Germline CDR1 is SGHTA and CDR2 is FQGNSA. There are 14 residues in the CDR3. J lost 5 bases, V lost 5 bases, and 7 bases had no gene match. The CDR3 sequence: CASSPGGGGETQYF. The DNA for the CDR3 is TGTGCCAGCAGCCCCGGGGGGGGAGGGGAGACCCAGTACTTC.

A few counts support this clone. The genes are TRBV6-6 and TRBJ1-6, with 10 bases identical to TRBD1. The CDR3 runs 14 residues. Germline V gene sequence: CDR1 MNHNY, CDR2 SVGAGI (reference sequence). V dropped 7 bases and J dropped 8; count of bases not matched to a gene: 5. The CDR3 spells CASIGQGEYSPLHF. CDR3 bases: TGTGCCAGCATTGGACAGGGGGAGTATTCACCCCTCCACTTT.

The V and J genes are TRBV4-2 and TRBJ2-2; possibly TRBD1 for D (6 bases). The CDR3 loop spans 16 amino acids. Trimming took off 2 bases at V and 5 bases at J, with 15 bases between the two ends. Germline V gene sequence: CDR1 LGHNA, CDR2 YNFKEQ. The chain's CDR3 is CASSQPRGLGTGELFF. CDR3 in DNA: TGTGCCAGCAGCCAACCCAGGGGCCTAGGGACCGGGGAGCTGTTTTTT.

The chain employs TRBV15 and TRBJ2-5; D gene unclear. This CDR3 has 14 amino acids. Trimming removed 1 base at V and 3 bases at J, with 9 bases between. Per germline, CDR1 LNHNV and CDR2 YYDKDF (reference sequence). The CDR3 loop is CATSRGTSKETQYF. CDR3 coding DNA: TGTGCCACCAGCAGAGGGACGAGCAAAGAGACCCAGTACTTC.

This clone was found once. This chain links TRBV29-1 with TRBJ1-4; 7 nucleotides line up with TRBD1. Germline CDR1 is SQVTM and CDR2 is ANQGSEA. The CDR3 length is 15 residues. The V segment lost 4 bases and the J segment 2 bases; nucleotides outside the gene matches: 7. The CDR3 reads CSVARGGATNEKLFF. The CDR3 nucleotides read TGCAGCGTTGCCAGGGGGGGAGCGACTAATGAAAAACTGTTTTTT.

The V call is TRBV19, the J call TRBJ2-2, with TRBD1 matching over 7 bases. J lost 6 bases, V lost 6 bases, and 7 bases had no gene match. The CDR3 contains 14 residues. Germline V gives CDR1 LNHDA, CDR2 SQIVND (reference sequence). The CDR3 DNA reads TGTGCCAGTAGAACACAGGGGACGGCCGGGGAGCTGTTTTTT. Residues: CASRTQGTAGELFF.

The rearrangement joins TRBV9 to TRBJ2-2, with 7 bases lining up with TRBD2. Trimming at V came to 4 bases and at J to 1 base, leaving 7 bases not matched to a gene. The CDR3 spans 16 residues. The germline gives CDR1 SGDLS, CDR2 YYNGEE. The CDR3 bases are TGTGCCAGCAGCCTGCGGGAGAAGGGGAACACCGGGGAGCTGTTTTTT. Its translation: CASSLREKGNTGELFF. The full variable domain, its missing parts supplied by reference TRBV9 and TRBJ2-2, is DSGVTQTPKHLITATGQRVTLRCSPRSGDLSVYWYQQSLDQGLQFLIQYYNGEERAKGNILERFSAQQFPDLHSELNLSSLELGDSALYFCASSLREKGNTGELFFGEGSRLTVL.

The chain carries TRBV11-2 and TRBJ1-5; D ambiguous. The germline V gene encodes CDR1 SGHAT and CDR2 FQNNGV. V shed 0 bases and J shed 9 bases, with 9 bases lying between them. The CDR3 consists of 13 residues. The CDR3: CASSLDRSGPQHF. As DNA, the CDR3 is TGTGCCAGCAGCTTAGATCGGTCTGGGCCCCAGCATTTT.

The V gene is TRBV2, the J gene TRBJ2-2, with 9 bases lining up with TRBD1. There are 15 residues in the CDR3. The germline CDR1 and CDR2 sequences are SNHLY and FYNNEI. V gave up 5 bases and J gave up 3 bases; unmatched junction bases: 4. As DNA, the CDR3 is TGTGCCAGCAGTCGACAGGGGGGGGACACCGGGGAGCTGTTTTTT. Translating it yields CASSRQGGDTGELFF.

This chain uses TRBV7-2 with TRBJ1-3; possible D gene TRBD1, 5 bases. This CDR3 has 14 amino acids. From germline, CDR1 is SGHTA and CDR2 FQGNSA. V was clipped by 4 bases and J by 2 bases, with 9 bases between them. Here the CDR3 DNA reads TGTGCCAGCAGCTCCAGGGTAACTGGAAACACCATATATTTT. Its protein is CASSSRVTGNTIYF.

The chain couples TRBV11-2 to TRBJ2-3; possibly TRBD2 for D (6 bases). Trimming removed 2 bases from V and 9 bases from J, with 21 bases in between. The CDR3 sequence is 16 residues long. Germline CDR1 and CDR2: SGHAT and FQNNGV. The CDR3 DNA reads as TGTGCCAGCAGCTTAATTAGGGGACCGCGGGGAGGAACGCAGTATTTT. This gives the protein CASSLIRGPRGGTQYF.

This clone appeared a single time. This chain connects TRBV27 to TRBJ1-5; D gene uncertain. This CDR3 has 15 amino acids. The germline V gene has CDR1 MNHEY and CDR2 SMNVEV (reference sequence). V lost 6 bases, J lost 0 bases, and 12 bases lay in between. The CDR3 sequence is CASSPNLPSNQPQHF. DNA of the CDR3: TGTGCCAGCAGCCCCAATCTCCCTAGCAATCAGCCCCAGCATTTT.

The chain combines TRBV29-1 with TRBJ1-1, with TRBD1 as a possible D gene (6 bases). Germline V gene data show CDR1 as SQVTM and CDR2 as ANQGSEA. This CDR3 spans 14 amino acids. V lost 5 bases and J 4 bases, leaving 17 bases between the germline ends. The DNA for the CDR3 is TGCAGCGTTAAGGGGGGTGGAGGCGGCACTGAAGCTTTCTTT. This translates into CSVKGGGGGTEAFF.

CDR3 nucleotides: TGTGCCAGCAGTCGCGACGCCACCCCCACAGATACGCAGTATTTT. Translating it yields CASSRDATPTDTQYF. The V call is TRBV6-5, the J call TRBJ2-3; D gene uncertain. The germline V gene has CDR1 MNHEY and CDR2 SVGAGI. The germline V and J ends were trimmed by 5 bases and 2 bases, with 14 bases remaining between them. This CDR3 is built from 15 residues.

This chain connects TRBV7-9 to TRBJ2-5, with D tentatively TRBD1 (5 bases). This CDR3 has 15 residues. V lost 2 bases to trimming and J lost 5 bases, with 15 bases between them. Germline V gene lookup returns CDR1 SEHNR and CDR2 FQNEAQ (reference sequence). The CDR3 loop reads CASSLRRQGVETQYF. The CDR3 nucleotides read TGTGCCAGCAGCTTACGGCGTCAGGGCGTGGAGACCCAGTACTTC.

The V and J genes are TRBV5-6 and TRBJ1-2; 9 bases fit TRBD1. Germline V lookup: CDR1 SGHDT, CDR2 YYEEEE. The CDR3 has 16 amino acids. Germline trimming cut 5 bases from V and 7 bases from J; bases unmatched to any gene: 15. This CDR3 is CASSSVRDRDTSGYTF. CDR3 coding DNA: TGTGCCAGCAGTTCGGTCCGGGACAGGGATACGTCTGGCTACACCTTC.